A single sample is the source of the 24 T cell receptor beta chains below, sequenced in a study of shared clonotypes between healthy human individuals. Here immunoSEQ multiplex PCR was the method, and the copy in TCRdb shows in-frame clones only, minus some. The table lists about 2 million clones, roughly 94% of them singletons. The specimen sequenced was naive CD4+ T cells sorted from blood. Specified subset: CD45RA+ positively selected. These receptor sequences come from a man aged 18 to 30 in good health.

The chain recombines TRBV10-3 with TRBJ2-3; D perhaps matches TRBD1 (6 bases). Between the trimmed V and J ends, which lost 7 bases and 8 bases, there was a span of 13 bases. Germline CDR1 ENHRY, CDR2 SYGVKD. This CDR3 has 12 amino acids. DNA of the CDR3: TGTGCCATCACGATGGGCAGGGGTACGCAGTATTTT. Protein: CAITMGRGTQYF.

Worth noting for this clone: At one boundary the junction diverges from the germline segment, which might be a read error. Different DNA sequences within this sample yield the same CDR3. The J gene is TRBJ2-7, the V gene TRBV7-7; 10 bases are shared with TRBD1. This CDR3 is built from 14 residues. Germline assignment: CDR1 SSHAT and CDR2 FNYEAQ (reference sequence). CDR3: CASSRDRGSYEQYF. In DNA form, the CDR3 reads TGTGCTAGCAGCCGGGACAGGGGCTCCTACGAGCAGTACTTC.

About this clone itself: Other nucleotide sequences in the sample specify the same CDR3. This chain uses TRBV6-5 with TRBJ2-1, with TRBD1 identical over 7 bases. Germline CDR1 and CDR2: MNHEY and SVGAGI. J gave up 0 bases and V 5 bases, and 1 base lay outside the gene matches. The CDR3 sequence is 14 residues long. This CDR3 is CASSRQGSYNEQFF. The CDR3 coding sequence is TGTGCCAGCAGTCGACAGGGCTCCTACAATGAGCAGTTCTTC.

The chain carries TRBV6-5 and TRBJ1-1, with D unclear. Germline loops: CDR1 MNHEY, CDR2 SVGAGI. The V end lost 8 bases, the J end lost 0 bases, and 13 bases lay between the germline ends. This CDR3 has 14 residues. The CDR3, as DNA: TGTGCCAGCTCCGTCGGTAGCGTGAACACTGAAGCTTTCTTT. Its translation: CASSVGSVNTEAFF.

Remarks on this clone: The sample carries other DNA sequences with the same CDR3. The V gene is TRBV2, the J gene TRBJ2-1; tentatively, D is TRBD1 (5 bases). Germline V gene sequence: CDR1 SNHLY, CDR2 FYNNEI. CDR3 length: 12 residues. The V end lost 5 bases, the J end lost 6 bases, and 8 bases lay between the germline ends. CDR3 residues: CASSTQGNEQFF. The CDR3 DNA follows: TGTGCCAGCAGTACCCAGGGCAATGAGCAGTTCTTC.

CDR3 sequence: CASSLVGGETQYF. CDR3 DNA sequence: TGTGCCAGCAGTCTCGTTGGCGGAGAGACCCAGTACTTC. The chain couples TRBV25-1 to TRBJ2-5; D remains ambiguous. Trimming cost V 5 bases and J 4 bases, with 11 bases left between them. CDR3 length: 13 amino acids. CDR1 is MGHDK and CDR2 is SYGVNS in the germline V gene.

This rearrangement joins TRBV6-4 to TRBJ2-1, with D possibly matching TRBD1 (5 bases). The CDR3 consists of 16 residues. The germline CDR1 and CDR2 sequences are MRHNA and SNTAGT. Trimming shortened V by 0 bases and J by 10 bases, and 19 bases separated the two germline ends. The DNA of the CDR3 is TGTGCCAGCAGTGACTCGATTAGCCGGGTAAGGGGCGAGCAGTTCTTC. It codes for CASSDSISRVRGEQFF.

This clone appeared a few times. The V gene is TRBV9, the J gene TRBJ1-2; a possible D gene is TRBD1 (5 bases). The ends were cut back, 0 bases at V and 4 bases at J, with 13 bases in the middle. Germline CDR1 is SGDLS and CDR2 is YYNGEE. The CDR3 has 15 amino acids. In nucleotides, the CDR3 is TGTGCCAGCAGCGTAGCAGGAGGGACCGGCTATGGCTACACCTTC. Encoded protein: CASSVAGGTGYGYTF.

The chain is built from TRBV27 and TRBJ1-6, with 8 positions matching TRBD1. The length of the CDR3 is 16 residues. Germline lookup yields CDR1 MNHEY and CDR2 SMNVEV (reference sequence). V shed 0 bases and J 6 bases; nucleotides not matched to a gene: 4. CDR3 region: CASSLSPGGSNSPLHF. The CDR3 region has the DNA TGTGCCAGCAGTTTATCCCCAGGGGGCAGTAATTCACCCCTCCACTTT.

The V gene is TRBV2, the J gene TRBJ2-7, with D perhaps TRBD2 (5 bases). The CDR3 is 13 amino acids. Trimming stripped 4 bases from V and 6 bases from J, with 13 bases between. Germline-derived CDR1 and CDR2 are SNHLY and FYNNEI. CDR3 nucleotides: TGTGCCAGCAGTGCCCCGGCGGGTAGCGAGCAGTACTTC. Protein product: CASSAPAGSEQYF.

The count of this clone is one. The genes are TRBV7-2 and TRBJ2-1; 11 bases line up with TRBD2. The CDR3 length is 15 residues. Unmatched junction bases numbered 7, after V lost 7 bases and J lost 5 bases. The germline V gene has CDR1 SGHTA and CDR2 FQGNSA. The CDR3 loop is CASTLAGGLDNEQFF. The CDR3 coding sequence is TGTGCCAGCACTCTAGCGGGGGGCCTGGACAATGAGCAGTTCTTC.

The table lists this clone with a count of one. The chain couples TRBV18 to TRBJ2-7; 12 bases fit TRBD2. Germline trimming cut 6 bases from V and 4 bases from J; bases unmatched to any gene: 7. This CDR3 spans 15 amino acids. The germline V gene has CDR1 KGHSH and CDR2 LQKENI. The CDR3 DNA reads TGTGCCAGCTCGCGTGCTAGCGGGGGGGCTTACGAGCAGTACTTC. As protein: CASSRASGGAYEQYF.

The genes are TRBV11-2 and TRBJ2-1; D is uncertain. The length of the CDR3 is 17 residues. V was shortened by 2 bases and J by 0 bases, with 14 bases between the two germline ends. Germline CDR1 reads SGHAT; CDR2 reads FQNNGV. The CDR3 DNA reads as TGTGCCAGCAGCTTACTATTAGTCCCACACTCCTACAATGAGCAGTTCTTC. Amino acid sequence: CASSLLLVPHSYNEQFF.

The rearrangement joins TRBV28 to TRBJ2-4, with no clear D. Germline V gives CDR1 MDHEN, CDR2 SYDVKM. Trimming stripped 7 bases from V and 1 base from J, with 11 bases between. The CDR3 has 14 amino acids. The CDR3 is CASTALFAKNIQYF. CDR3 bases: TGTGCCAGCACCGCCCTCTTCGCCAAAAACATTCAGTACTTC.

The gene calls are TRBV18 and TRBJ1-5; D may be TRBD1 (5 bases). Trimming removed 4 bases at V and 8 bases at J, with 18 bases between. The CDR3 runs 15 residues. Germline V gene data show CDR1 as KGHSH and CDR2 as LQKENI. The CDR3 loop is CASSQAGTQMEPQHF. As DNA, the CDR3 is TGTGCCAGCTCACAGGCCGGGACCCAAATGGAGCCCCAGCATTTT.

This sequence joins TRBV11-2 and TRBJ2-1, with D unresolved. The CDR3 consists of 12 residues. The ends were cut back, 5 bases at V and 6 bases at J, with 8 bases in the middle. CDR1 is SGHAT, CDR2 FQNNGV, per germline. Written as DNA, the CDR3 is TGTGCCAGCAGCCCATCAGTCAATGAGCAGTTCTTC. It yields the protein CASSPSVNEQFF.

About this clone: This sample includes further DNA sequences coding for the same CDR3. V and J are TRBV10-3 and TRBJ2-7; D not certain. Germline V lookup: CDR1 ENHRY, CDR2 SYGVKD. V was pared by 2 bases and J by 4 bases, with 6 bases between. The length of the CDR3 is 12 residues. This chain's CDR3 is CAISEAGYEQYF. The CDR3 DNA reads as TGTGCCATCAGTGAGGCTGGGTACGAGCAGTACTTC.

V gene TRBV2 combines with J gene TRBJ1-5, with 7 bases aligning to TRBD1. Trimming took 4 bases from V and 2 from J; bases not matched to a gene: 5. Germline assignment: CDR1 SNHLY and CDR2 FYNNEI. The CDR3 sequence is 15 residues long. The DNA of the CDR3 is TGTGCCAGCAGTGTAGACAGGGAAGGCAATCAGCCCCAGCATTTT. It yields the protein CASSVDREGNQPQHF.

V is TRBV7-6 and J is TRBJ2-7; TRBD1 matches at 7 bases. The CDR3 has 15 residues. Looked up from germline, CDR1 is SGHVS and CDR2 is FNYEAQ. Trimming took 5 bases from V and 1 from J; bases not matched to a gene: 8. CDR3 DNA sequence: TGTGCCAGCAGCCTCGATGGGGACAGTTCCTACGAGCAGTACTTC. This sequence encodes CASSLDGDSSYEQYF.

This clone appeared once. The DNA of the CDR3 is TGTGCCAGCAGCTCCTGGGCGGCCTTGGGAGAAAAACTGTTTTTT. Translating it yields CASSSWAALGEKLFF. The gene calls are TRBV7-2 and TRBJ1-4; D gene unclear. Germline V gene sequence: CDR1 SGHTA, CDR2 FQGNSA. The CDR3 totals 15 residues. Trimming shortened V by 4 bases and J by 8 bases, and 17 bases separated the two germline ends.

The chain uses TRBV6-1 and TRBJ2-7; the D is unclear. The CDR3 has 14 amino acids. Per germline, CDR1 MNHNS and CDR2 SASEGT. V gave up 1 base and J gave up 7 bases, with 14 bases separating them. The CDR3 DNA is TGTGCCAGCAGTGAAGGATGGGCCACCCTGGAGCAGTACTTC. It translates to CASSEGWATLEQYF.

With regard to this clone: It may be a read error: a sequence one base away is much more abundant. The sample carries other DNA sequences with the same CDR3. The chain couples TRBV7-2 to TRBJ2-7; 9 bases fit TRBD1. The CDR3 has 15 residues. Per germline, CDR1 SGHTA and CDR2 FQGNSA. J gave up 2 bases and V 0 bases, and 2 bases lay outside the gene matches. The CDR3 is CASSLAGQGPYEQYF. CDR3 DNA: TGTGCCAGCAGCTTAGCGGGACAGGGTCCCTACGAGCAGTACTTC.

The chain links TRBV5-1 to TRBJ2-4; TRBD2 matches 7 bases. CDR3 length: 14 residues. V lost 4 bases, J lost 9 bases, and 10 bases stayed unmatched. Germline loops: CDR1 SGHRS, CDR2 YFSETQ. Here the CDR3 reads CASSPGGSGGIQYF. CDR3 sequence (DNA): TGCGCCAGCAGCCCGGGGGGATCCGGCGGCATTCAGTACTTC. The whole variable domain, filled in from reference TRBV5-1 and TRBJ2-4, reads KAGVTQTPRYLIKTRGQQVTLSCSPISGHRSVSWYQQTPGQGLQFLFEYFSETQRNKGNFPGRFSGRQFSNSRSEMNVSTLELGDSALYLCASSPGGSGGIQYFGAGTRLSVL.

The chain uses TRBV5-1 and TRBJ2-1; D is unresolved. Trimming left V 6 bases short and J 0 bases short, with 10 bases between. Per the germline V gene, CDR1 is SGHRS and CDR2 is YFSETQ. The CDR3 covers 14 residues. The CDR3: CASTLGGSYNEQFF. CDR3 sequence (DNA): TGCGCCAGCACCCTCGGCGGCTCCTACAATGAGCAGTTCTTC. Based on the CDR3 plus reference TRBV5-1 and TRBJ2-1, the full variable domain is KAGVTQTPRYLIKTRGQQVTLSCSPISGHRSVSWYQQTPGQGLQFLFEYFSETQRNKGNFPGRFSGRQFSNSRSEMNVSTLELGDSALYLCASTLGGSYNEQFFGPGTRLTVL.